This TCR beta chain came from a study of a mutant IDH1 vaccine in newly diagnosed glioma. The wider study: Patients' prior therapy spanned radiotherapy, temozolomide, or both; most underwent both. Findings of the study overall: Pseudoprogression seemingly bore no relation to changes in top peripheral T cell clonotypes.

Sample time point: week 35, safety follow-up. Each dose of the vaccine consisted of 300 ug of mutant IDH1 20-mer peptide, with topical imiquimod. In weeks 1, 3, 5, 7, 11, 15, 19 and 23, patients were vaccinated. Of note for this clone: Its antigen is unknown.

Clones were read by immunoSEQ multiplex PCR, and TCRdb kept only the in-frame ones, dropping some. The sample includes some 71,000 clones, about 87% of them seen just once. CDR3 length: 14 residues. Losses at the gene ends were 8 bases for V and 4 bases for J; bases not matched to a gene: 8. CDR1 and CDR2 from the germline V gene are LNHDA and SQIVND (reference sequence). Sequencing used PBMCs, obtained from a glioma patient whose treatment included an IDH1 peptide vaccine. V gene TRBV19 combines with J gene TRBJ2-3, with TRBD1 matching over 8 bases. This TCR came from a man aged 25-45 years with glioma. Here the CDR3 DNA reads TGTGCCAGTGCCCGGGGACAGGCGGCAGATACGCAGTATTTT. As protein: CASARGQAADTQYF. Full variable domain (remainder filled in from reference TRBV19 and TRBJ2-3): DGGITQSPKYLFRKEGQNVTLSCEQNLNHDAMYWYRQDPGQGLRLIYYSQIVNDFQKGDIAEGYSVSREKKESFPLTVTSAQKNPTAFYLCASARGQAADTQYFGPGTRLTVL.